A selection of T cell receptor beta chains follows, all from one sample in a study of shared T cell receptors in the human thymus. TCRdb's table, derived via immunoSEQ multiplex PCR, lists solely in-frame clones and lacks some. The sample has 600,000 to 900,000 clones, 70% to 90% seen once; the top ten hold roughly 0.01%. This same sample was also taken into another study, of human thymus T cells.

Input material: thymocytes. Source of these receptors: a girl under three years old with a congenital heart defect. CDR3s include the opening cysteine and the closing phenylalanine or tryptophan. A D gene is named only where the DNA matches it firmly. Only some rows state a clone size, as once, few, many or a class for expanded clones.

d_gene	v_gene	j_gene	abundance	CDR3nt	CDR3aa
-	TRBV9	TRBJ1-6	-	TGTGCCAGCAGCGTAGCCTCCGGGAGACTTAATTCACCCCTCCACTTT	CASSVASGRLNSPLHF
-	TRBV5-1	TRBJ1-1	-	TGCGCCAGCAGCTTCTGGATGTCGGGGTACACTGAAGCTTTCTTT	CASSFWMSGYTEAFF
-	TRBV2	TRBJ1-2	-	TGTGCCAGCAGTGAACCTGGACAATTTAACTATGGCTACACCTTC	CASSEPGQFNYGYTF
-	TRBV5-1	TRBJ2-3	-	TGCGCCAGCAGCTTGGCCTTCCCGGGACTTTCCGTGGATACGCAGTATTTT	CASSLAFPGLSVDTQYF
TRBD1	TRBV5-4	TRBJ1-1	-	TGTGCCAGCAGCCTGACAGGGGTGAACACTGAAGCTTTCTTT	CASSLTGVNTEAFF
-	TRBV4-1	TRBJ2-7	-	TGCGCCAGTAGAGGGGGGGCGAGGAACGAGCAGTACTTC	CASRGGARNEQYF
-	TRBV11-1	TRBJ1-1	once	TGTGCCAGCAGCTTAGGGGCAGGGAACGCTGAAGCTTTCTTT	CASSLGAGNAEAFF
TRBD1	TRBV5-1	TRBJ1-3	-	TGCGCCAGCCGTAGATGGACAGGGGTAGGGTTTGGAAACACCATATATTTT	CASRRWTGVGFGNTIYF
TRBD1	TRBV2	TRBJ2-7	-	TGTGCCAGCAGGACCAAGGGACAGGGGGCCCTCAATTCCTCCTACGAGCAGTACTTC	CASRTKGQGALNSSYEQYF
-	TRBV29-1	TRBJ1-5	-	TGCAGCGTTTTACTAGGGCATGAAAATCAGCCCCAGCATTTT	CSVLLGHENQPQHF
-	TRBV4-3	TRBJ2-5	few	TGCGCCAGCAGCCAAGACTCGGAGGGACAGCGAGGAAGGGAGACCCAGTACTTC	CASSQDSEGQRGRETQYF
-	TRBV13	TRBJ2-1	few	TGTGCCAGCAGCTTAGGGGCTCCTCGCAATTACAATGAGCAGTTCTTC	CASSLGAPRNYNEQFF
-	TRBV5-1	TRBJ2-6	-	TGCGCCAGCAGCTTGTGGGGCGCACAGGGATATGGGGCCAACGTCCTGACTTTC	CASSLWGAQGYGANVLTF
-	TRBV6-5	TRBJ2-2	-	TGTGCCAGCAGTTCAGGCACGGCCGGGGAGCTGTTTTTT	CASSSGTAGELFF
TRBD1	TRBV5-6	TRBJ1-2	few	TGTGCCAGCAGCTTTCGGAAAGGACAGGTTACTAACTATGGCTACACCTTC	CASSFRKGQVTNYGYTF
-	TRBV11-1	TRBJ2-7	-	TGTGCCAGCAGCTTAAGTAAGGACAGAGCCTACGAGCAGTACTTC	CASSLSKDRAYEQYF
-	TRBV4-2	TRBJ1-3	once	TGTGCCAGCAGCCAAGGATGGGCCGGGGGGGCGGACACCATATATTTT	CASSQGWAGGADTIYF
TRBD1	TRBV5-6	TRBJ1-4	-	TGTGCCAGCAGCTTGGCGGGACAGAGGAAGGGCCCAACTAATGAAAAACTGTTTTTT	CASSLAGQRKGPTNEKLFF
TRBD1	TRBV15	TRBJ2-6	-	TGTGCCACCAGCAGAGATCGGAGTTTAGGGACAGCCTCTGGGGCCAACGTCCTGACTTTC	CATSRDRSLGTASGANVLTF
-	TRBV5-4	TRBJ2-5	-	TGTGCCAGCAGCTTGGGGCGTGTAAGGGCAGGGGAGACCCAGTACTTC	CASSLGRVRAGETQYF